One sample yielded the 21 T cell receptor beta chains listed below, sequenced in a study of lung T cells in sarcoidosis with Löfgren's syndrome (dated by TCRdb to about 2017). Reads for this sample came from an Illumina MiSeq. Using fastp trimming at Q25 and MiXCR clonotype assembly, TCRdb reanalyzed the public sequencing data and kept in-frame beta chains. All rows with the same CDR3 protein become a single entry with the most common DNA and genes. This sample holds 2,000 to 2,500 distinct CDR3 sequences; about 20% were observed only once. The top ten clonotypes cover approximately 24% of the sample. Sequences were obtained from CD4+ T cells from bronchoalveolar lavage. These receptor sequences come from a human donor with sarcoidosis (Löfgren's syndrome or another form), or a control subject (not recorded which).

This clonotype was detected only once. This may be a read error: a much more frequent sequence differs by one nucleotide. Since the CDR3 does not end with the conserved phenylalanine or tryptophan, this likely comes from a read error. This chain joins TRBV7-2 and TRBJ2-5; no firm D call. Germline V gene sequence: CDR1 SGHTA, CDR2 FQGNSA. Trimming removed 5 bases at V and 1 base at J, with 8 bases between. The CDR3 is made up of 13 amino acids. The CDR3 protein is CASSPISQETQYL. CDR3 bases: TGTGCCAGCAGCCCTATTAGCCAAGAGACCCAGTACCTC.

In this sample, this clonotype is medium-sized. V gene TRBV20-1 combines with J gene TRBJ2-7; 7 nucleotides align to TRBD2. CDR1 is DFQATT, CDR2 SNEGSKA, per germline (reference sequence). The CDR3 has 15 residues. V lost 2 bases to trimming and J lost 2 bases; unmatched junction nucleotides: 9. The CDR3 bases are TGCAGTGCTAGATCCAGTAGCGGGTCAACCTACGAGCAGTACTTC. It encodes CSARSSSGSTYEQYF.

In its sample, this clonotype is large. This chain uses TRBV2 with TRBJ2-1; perhaps TRBD2 as D (5 bases). Germline CDR1 reads SNHLY; CDR2 reads FYNNEI. This CDR3 has 11 amino acids. Trimming shortened V by 5 bases and J by 15 bases, and 14 bases separated the two germline ends. This chain's CDR3 is CASSPAVMGFF. CDR3 DNA sequence: TGTGCCAGCAGTCCAGCGGTTATGGGGTTCTTC. Combining the CDR3 with reference TRBV2 and TRBJ2-1 gives the whole variable domain EPEVTQTPSHQVTQMGQEVILRCVPISNHLYFYWYRQILGQKVEFLVSFYNNEISEKSEIFDDQFSVERPDGSNFTLKIRSTKLEDSAMYFCASSPAVMGFFGPGTRLTVL.

This clonotype is termed medium-sized. This chain uses TRBV5-5 with TRBJ1-1, with TRBD1 as a possible D gene (6 bases). V was clipped by 4 bases and J by 1 base, with 8 bases between them. This CDR3 has 13 amino acids. Looked up from germline, CDR1 is SGHKS and CDR2 is YYEKEE (reference sequence). CDR3: CASSRGENTEAFF. The CDR3 DNA sequence: TGTGCCAGCAGCAGGGGGGAGAACACTGAAGCTTTCTTT.

With respect to this clonotype: Germline and junction disagree at one end, which may indicate a read error. The chain has TRBV2 and TRBJ1-5; the D is unclear. Germline V CDR1 and CDR2: SNHLY, FYNNEI. There are 11 residues in the CDR3. CDR3 in amino acids: CETLGNQPQRF. CDR3 in DNA: TGCGAGACACTTGGCAATCAGCCCCAGCGTTTT.

To note about this clonotype: This may be a read error: a much more frequent sequence differs by one nucleotide. The chain combines TRBV5-1 with TRBJ2-7; 8 nucleotides match TRBD2. CDR3 length: 16 residues. The V gene's germline CDR1 is SGHRS and CDR2 YFSETQ. This CDR3 is CASSSSPGTSSYEQHF. Here the CDR3 DNA reads TGCGCCAGCAGCTCGTCCCCCGGGACTAGTAGCTACGAGCAGCACTTC.

This clonotype was found many times. V and J are TRBV5-1 and TRBJ2-3; D unresolved. Trimming removed 0 bases at V and 2 bases at J, with 10 bases between. CDR3 length: 15 amino acids. Per germline, CDR1 SGHRS and CDR2 YFSETQ. The CDR3 loop is CASSLVGQVTDTQYF. CDR3 DNA sequence: TGCGCCAGCAGCTTGGTTGGGCAGGTCACAGATACGCAGTATTTT.

In its sample, this clonotype is medium-sized. The V and J genes are TRBV12-3 or TRBV12-4 and TRBJ2-4; 7 bases match TRBD1. J was trimmed by 6 bases and V by 3 bases; bases with no gene match: 2. The CDR3 has 13 residues. CDR3 bases: TGTGCCAGCAGTTTCGGACAGGCAAACATTCAGTACTTC. Protein: CASSFGQANIQYF.

This clonotype was seen many times. V is TRBV2 and J is TRBJ1-1; 10 bases align to TRBD1. The CDR3 has 14 residues. Germline trimming cut 4 bases from V and 6 bases from J; bases unmatched to any gene: 5. From germline, CDR1 is SNHLY and CDR2 FYNNEI. For the CDR3, the DNA is TGTGCCAGCAGTGGGACAGGGGGAAGGTCTGAAGCTTTCTTT. Its translation is CASSGTGGRSEAFF. The complete variable domain, with remaining parts taken from reference TRBV2 and TRBJ1-1, reads EPEVTQTPSHQVTQMGQEVILRCVPISNHLYFYWYRQILGQKVEFLVSFYNNEISEKSEIFDDQFSVERPDGSNFTLKIRSTKLEDSAMYFCASSGTGGRSEAFFGQGTRLTVV.

This clonotype is classed as medium-sized. The rearrangement links TRBV2 to TRBJ2-3; tentative D call: TRBD1 (5 bases). Trimming shortened V by 5 bases and J by 1 base, and 13 bases separated the two germline ends. Germline CDR1 reads SNHLY; CDR2 reads FYNNEI. The CDR3 has 15 amino acids. The CDR3, as DNA: TGTGCCAGCAGTCGAGACAGCAGACGCACAGATACGCAGTATTTT. It codes for CASSRDSRRTDTQYF.

This clonotype has just a few counts. V gene TRBV12-3 or TRBV12-4 combines with J gene TRBJ2-6; D gene ambiguous. The CDR3 contains 15 residues. V lost 2 bases to trimming and J lost 1 base, with 6 bases between them. The CDR3 bases are TGTGCCAGCAGTTTATCGGTATCTGGGGCCAACGTCCTGACTTTC. It encodes CASSLSVSGANVLTF.

As for this clonotype: This CDR3 fails to terminate in the conserved phenylalanine or tryptophan, so it likely reflects a read error. The CDR3 spells CASTTQGTKETQYS. DNA of the CDR3: TGCGCCAGCACAACACAGGGGACGAAAGAGACCCAGTACTCC. The chain uses TRBV2 and TRBJ2-5; the match to TRBD1 covers 7 bases. The CDR3 spans 14 residues. Looked up from germline, CDR1 is SNHLY and CDR2 is FYNNEI.

This clonotype is medium-sized in the sample. The V gene is TRBV28, the J gene TRBJ1-2; 7 nucleotides agree with TRBD1. This CDR3 has 14 amino acids. The J segment lost 3 bases and the V segment lost 3 bases, leaving 4 bases of the junction unmatched. Germline CDR1 reads MDHEN; CDR2 reads SYDVKM. The CDR3 is CASSFLGTDYGYTF. CDR3 DNA sequence: TGTGCCAGCAGTTTCCTGGGGACAGACTATGGCTACACCTTC.

By share, this clonotype counts as medium-sized (0.01 to 0.1%). The DNA of the CDR3 is TGTGCCAGCAGCCGCTTAGGCCTCTACGAGCAGTACTTC. It codes for CASSRLGLYEQYF. V is TRBV6-1 and J is TRBJ2-7; D is ambiguous. This CDR3 is 13 amino acids long. With 6 bases removed from V and 3 bases from J, the gap between germline ends came to 12 bases. Germline V gene sequence: CDR1 MNHNS, CDR2 SASEGT.

This clonotype is medium-sized within its sample. The rearrangement links TRBV5-4 to TRBJ1-2; D is uncertain. Germline-derived CDR1 and CDR2 are SGHNT and YYREEE (reference sequence). The CDR3 runs 13 residues. V was cut by 3 bases and J by 7 bases, with 13 bases left in between. The CDR3: CASSSRERSGYTF. The CDR3 DNA reads as TGTGCCAGCAGCTCTAGGGAAAGGAGTGGCTACACCTTC.

This clonotype was picked up many times. The chain is built from TRBV20-1 and TRBJ2-3; unclear D gene. Trimming left V 0 bases short and J 6 bases short, with 16 bases between. CDR1 and CDR2 (germline): DFQATT, SNEGSKA (reference sequence). The CDR3 covers 15 residues. This chain's CDR3 is CSARDNRLTRDTQYF. In DNA, the CDR3 is TGCAGTGCTAGAGATAACAGACTTACCAGGGATACGCAGTATTTT.

On this clonotype: A much bigger clone sits one base away, suggesting this may be a read error. The V call is TRBV12-5, the J call TRBJ2-7; D might be TRBD1 (6 bases). This CDR3 is 13 amino acids long. V was shortened by 1 base and J by 9 bases, with 13 bases between the two germline ends. CDR1 is LGHNT, CDR2 FRNRAP, per germline. CDR3 sequence reads: CASGLETGSGQYF. The DNA of the CDR3 is TGTGCTAGTGGTTTGGAGACAGGATCCGGGCAGTACTTC.

The V gene is TRBV28, the J gene TRBJ1-2; D possibly corresponds to TRBD1 (5 bases). Germline V gene data show CDR1 as MDHEN and CDR2 as SYDVKM. This CDR3 comprises 15 residues. The V gene lost 7 bases and the J gene lost 1 base, with 16 bases spanning the gap. Written as DNA, the CDR3 is TGTGCCAGCATTCAAAGTGGGGGGATTAACTATGGCTACACCTTC. Protein product: CASIQSGGINYGYTF.

V is TRBV20-1 and J is TRBJ1-1; D gene unclear. CDR1 is DFQATT, CDR2 SNEGSKA, per germline (reference sequence). CDR3 length: 12 residues. The V and J ends lost 0 bases and 7 bases respectively, with 9 bases between them. The CDR3 DNA reads as TGCAGTGCTAGAGACGGAGCTTATGAAGCTTTCTTT. Amino acids: CSARDGAYEAFF.

In its sample, this clonotype is medium-sized. The rearrangement joins TRBV2 to TRBJ1-1; 12 bases fit TRBD1. This CDR3 region has 14 residues. CDR1 and CDR2 from the germline V gene are SNHLY and FYNNEI. Trimming took 6 bases from V and 8 from J; bases not matched to a gene: 7. CDR3 bases: TGTGCCAGCAGCGGGACAGGGGGCAGAGGAGAAGCTTTCTTT. The encoded protein is CASSGTGGRGEAFF.

By sample fraction, this clonotype is medium-sized. The J gene is TRBJ1-1, the V gene TRBV18; 8 bases are shared with TRBD1. This CDR3 is built from 15 residues. V lost 5 bases, J lost 1 base, and 6 bases stayed unmatched. Looked up from germline, CDR1 is KGHSH and CDR2 is LQKENI. This CDR3 is CASSAGGRGNTEAFF. The CDR3, as DNA: TGTGCCAGCTCAGCAGGGGGCCGAGGGAACACTGAAGCTTTCTTT.